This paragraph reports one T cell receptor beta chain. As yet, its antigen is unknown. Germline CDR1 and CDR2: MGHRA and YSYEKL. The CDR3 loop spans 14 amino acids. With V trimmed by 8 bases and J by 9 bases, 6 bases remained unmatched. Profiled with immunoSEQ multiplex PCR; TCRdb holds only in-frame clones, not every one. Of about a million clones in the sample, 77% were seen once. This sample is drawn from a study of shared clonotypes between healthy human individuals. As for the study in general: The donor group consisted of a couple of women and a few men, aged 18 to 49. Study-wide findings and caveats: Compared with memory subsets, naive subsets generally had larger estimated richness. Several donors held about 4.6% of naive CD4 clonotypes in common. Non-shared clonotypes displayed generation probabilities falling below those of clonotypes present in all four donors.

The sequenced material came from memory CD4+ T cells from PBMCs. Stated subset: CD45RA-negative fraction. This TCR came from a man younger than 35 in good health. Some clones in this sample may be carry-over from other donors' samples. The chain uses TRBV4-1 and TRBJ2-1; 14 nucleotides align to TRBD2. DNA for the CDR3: TGCGCCAGCCGGGGACTAGCGGGAGTTAGTGAGCAGTTCTTC. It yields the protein CASRGLAGVSEQFF.